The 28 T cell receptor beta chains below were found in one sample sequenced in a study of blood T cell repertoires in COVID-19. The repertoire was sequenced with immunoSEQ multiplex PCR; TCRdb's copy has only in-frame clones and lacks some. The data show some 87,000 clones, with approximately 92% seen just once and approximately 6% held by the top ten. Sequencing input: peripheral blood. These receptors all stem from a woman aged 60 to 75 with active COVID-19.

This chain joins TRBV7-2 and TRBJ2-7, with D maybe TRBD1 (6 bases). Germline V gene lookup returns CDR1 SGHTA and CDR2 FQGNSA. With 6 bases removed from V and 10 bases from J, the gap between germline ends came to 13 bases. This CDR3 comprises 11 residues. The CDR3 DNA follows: TGTGCCAGCAGGCTAATGGGGGCACAGTACTTC. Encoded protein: CASRLMGAQYF.

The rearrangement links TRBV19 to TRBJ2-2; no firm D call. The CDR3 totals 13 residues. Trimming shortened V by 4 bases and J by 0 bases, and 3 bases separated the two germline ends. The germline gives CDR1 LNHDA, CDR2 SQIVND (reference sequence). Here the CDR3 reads CASSTTNTGELFF. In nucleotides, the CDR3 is TGTGCCAGTAGTACAACGAACACCGGGGAGCTGTTTTTT.

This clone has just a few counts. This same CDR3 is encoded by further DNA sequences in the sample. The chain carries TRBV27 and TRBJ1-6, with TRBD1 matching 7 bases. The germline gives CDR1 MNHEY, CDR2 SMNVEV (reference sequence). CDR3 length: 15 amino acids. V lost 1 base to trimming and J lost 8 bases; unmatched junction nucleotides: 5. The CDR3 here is CASSLYRGRDSPLHF. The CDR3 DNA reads TGTGCCAGCAGTTTATACAGGGGCCGTGATTCACCCCTCCACTTT.

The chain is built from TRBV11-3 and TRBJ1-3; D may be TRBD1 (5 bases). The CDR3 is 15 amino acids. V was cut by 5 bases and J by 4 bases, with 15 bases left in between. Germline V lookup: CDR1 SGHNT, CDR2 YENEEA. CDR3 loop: CASSPYRDLGNTIYF. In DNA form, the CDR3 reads TGTGCCAGCAGCCCGTACCGGGACTTAGGAAACACCATATATTTT.

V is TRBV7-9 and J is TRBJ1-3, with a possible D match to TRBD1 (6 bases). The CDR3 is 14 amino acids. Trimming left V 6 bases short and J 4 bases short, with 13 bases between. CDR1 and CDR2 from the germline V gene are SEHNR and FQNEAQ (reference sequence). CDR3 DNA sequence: TGTGCCAGCAGTCATCAGGGGTACGGAAACACCATATATTTT. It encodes CASSHQGYGNTIYF.

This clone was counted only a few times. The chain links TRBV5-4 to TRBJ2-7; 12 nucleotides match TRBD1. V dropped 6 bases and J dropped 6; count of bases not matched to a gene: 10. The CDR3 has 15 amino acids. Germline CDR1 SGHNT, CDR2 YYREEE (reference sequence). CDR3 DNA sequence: TGTGCCAGCACCCTACCGGGACAGGGGGCGAGCGAGCAGTACTTC. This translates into CASTLPGQGASEQYF.

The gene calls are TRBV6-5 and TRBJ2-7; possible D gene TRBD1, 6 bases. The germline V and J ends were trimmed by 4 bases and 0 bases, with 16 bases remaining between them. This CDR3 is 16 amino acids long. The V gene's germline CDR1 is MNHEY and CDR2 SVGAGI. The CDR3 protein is CASSFTGTHVSYEQYF. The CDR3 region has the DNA TGTGCCAGCAGTTTCACCGGGACACATGTCTCCTACGAGCAGTACTTC.

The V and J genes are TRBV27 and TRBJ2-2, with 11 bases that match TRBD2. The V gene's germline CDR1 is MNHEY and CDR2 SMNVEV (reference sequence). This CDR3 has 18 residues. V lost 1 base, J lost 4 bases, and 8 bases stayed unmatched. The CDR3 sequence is CASSLFWLAGGRTGELFF. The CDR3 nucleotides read TGTGCCAGCAGTTTATTCTGGCTAGCGGGAGGACGCACCGGGGAGCTGTTTTTT.

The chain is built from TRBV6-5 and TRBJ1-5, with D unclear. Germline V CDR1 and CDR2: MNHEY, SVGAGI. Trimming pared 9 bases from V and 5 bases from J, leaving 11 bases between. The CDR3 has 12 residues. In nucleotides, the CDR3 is TGTGCCAGTCGAGGCCGAGATCAGCCCCAGCATTTT. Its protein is CASRGRDQPQHF.

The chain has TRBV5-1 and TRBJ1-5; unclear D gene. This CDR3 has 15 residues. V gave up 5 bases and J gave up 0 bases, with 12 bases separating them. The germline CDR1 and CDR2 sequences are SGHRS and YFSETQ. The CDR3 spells CASRPETSSNQPQHF. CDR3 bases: TGCGCCAGCAGACCGGAGACGAGTAGCAATCAGCCCCAGCATTTT.

The CDR3 loop is CASSLGMQETQYF. For the CDR3, the DNA is TGTGCCAGCTCACTCGGGATGCAAGAGACCCAGTACTTC. The chain couples TRBV18 to TRBJ2-5, with D perhaps TRBD2 (5 bases). This CDR3 contains 13 residues. Germline assignment: CDR1 KGHSH and CDR2 LQKENI. Trimming shortened V by 4 bases and J by 2 bases, and 8 bases separated the two germline ends.

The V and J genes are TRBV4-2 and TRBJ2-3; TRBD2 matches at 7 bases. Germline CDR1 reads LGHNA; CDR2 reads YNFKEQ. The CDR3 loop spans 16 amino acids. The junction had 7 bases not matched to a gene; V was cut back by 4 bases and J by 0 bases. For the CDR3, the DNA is TGTGCCAGCAGCCCCCGGGCTAGCGGTAGCACAGATACGCAGTATTTT. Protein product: CASSPRASGSTDTQYF.

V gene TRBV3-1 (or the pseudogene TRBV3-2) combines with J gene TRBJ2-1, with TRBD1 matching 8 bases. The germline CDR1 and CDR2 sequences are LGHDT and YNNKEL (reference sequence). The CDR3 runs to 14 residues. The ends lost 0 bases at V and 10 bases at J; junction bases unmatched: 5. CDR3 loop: CASSQDGQGVEQFF. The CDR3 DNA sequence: TGTGCCAGCAGCCAAGATGGACAGGGCGTGGAGCAGTTCTTC.

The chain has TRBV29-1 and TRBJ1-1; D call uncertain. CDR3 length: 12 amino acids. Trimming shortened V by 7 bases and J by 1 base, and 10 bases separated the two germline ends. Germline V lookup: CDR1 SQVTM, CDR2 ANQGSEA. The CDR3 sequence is CSAGRENTEAFF. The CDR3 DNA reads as TGCAGCGCCGGGAGGGAGAACACTGAAGCTTTCTTT.

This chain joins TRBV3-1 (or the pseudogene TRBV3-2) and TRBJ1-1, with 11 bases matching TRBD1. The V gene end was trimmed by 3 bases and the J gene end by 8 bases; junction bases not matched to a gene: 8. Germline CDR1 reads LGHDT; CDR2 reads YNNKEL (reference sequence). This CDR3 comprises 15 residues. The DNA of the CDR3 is TGTGCCAGCAGCCACCCAGGACAGGGGGCGTTAGAAGCTTTCTTT. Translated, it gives CASSHPGQGALEAFF.

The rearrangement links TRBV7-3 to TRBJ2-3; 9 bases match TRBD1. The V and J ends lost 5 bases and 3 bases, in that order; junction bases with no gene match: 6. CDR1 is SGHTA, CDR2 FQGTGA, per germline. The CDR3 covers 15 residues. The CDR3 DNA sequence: TGTGCCAGCAGCCCAGGGACAGGGAAGACAGATACGCAGTATTTT. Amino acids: CASSPGTGKTDTQYF. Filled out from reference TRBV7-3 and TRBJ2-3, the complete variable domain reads GAGVSQTPSNKVTEKGKYVELRCDPISGHTALYWYRQSLGQGPEFLIYFQGTGAADDSGLPNDRFFAVRPEGSVSTLKIQRTERGDSAVYLCASSPGTGKTDTQYFGPGTRLTVL.

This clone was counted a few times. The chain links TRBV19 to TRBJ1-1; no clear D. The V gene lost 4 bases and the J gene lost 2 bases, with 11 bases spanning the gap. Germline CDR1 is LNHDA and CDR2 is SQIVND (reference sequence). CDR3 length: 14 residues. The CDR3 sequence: CASSRPDKNTEAFF. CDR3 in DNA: TGTGCCAGTAGTAGGCCAGACAAAAACACTGAAGCTTTCTTT.

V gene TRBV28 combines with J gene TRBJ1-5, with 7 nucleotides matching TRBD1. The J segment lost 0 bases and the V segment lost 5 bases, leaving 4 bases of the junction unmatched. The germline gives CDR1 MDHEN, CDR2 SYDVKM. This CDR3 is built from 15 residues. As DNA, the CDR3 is TGTGCCAGCAGTCTACAGGGGCATAGCAATCAGCCCCAGCATTTT. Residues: CASSLQGHSNQPQHF.

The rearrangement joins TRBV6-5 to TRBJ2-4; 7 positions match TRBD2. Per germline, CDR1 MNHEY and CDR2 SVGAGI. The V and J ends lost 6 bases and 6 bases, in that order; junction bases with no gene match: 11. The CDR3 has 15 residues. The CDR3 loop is CASRTVSGGLNIQYF. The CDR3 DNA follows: TGTGCCAGCAGAACCGTTTCGGGGGGATTAAACATTCAGTACTTC.

The CDR3 nucleotides read TGTGCCAGTAGTATCGGCGGGGGCGGAAATTTAGGCTACACCTTC. Residues: CASSIGGGGNLGYTF. The chain is built from TRBV19 and TRBJ1-2, with D perhaps TRBD1 (6 bases). The CDR3 has 15 amino acids. Between the trimmed V and J ends, which lost 3 bases and 8 bases, there was a span of 19 bases. Germline assignment: CDR1 LNHDA and CDR2 SQIVND (reference sequence).

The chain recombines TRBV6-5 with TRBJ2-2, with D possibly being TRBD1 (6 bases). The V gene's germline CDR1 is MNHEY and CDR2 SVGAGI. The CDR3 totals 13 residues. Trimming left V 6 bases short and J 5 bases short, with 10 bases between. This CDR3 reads CASSRDRTGELFF. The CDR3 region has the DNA TGTGCCAGCAGCAGAGACAGGACCGGGGAGCTGTTTTTT.

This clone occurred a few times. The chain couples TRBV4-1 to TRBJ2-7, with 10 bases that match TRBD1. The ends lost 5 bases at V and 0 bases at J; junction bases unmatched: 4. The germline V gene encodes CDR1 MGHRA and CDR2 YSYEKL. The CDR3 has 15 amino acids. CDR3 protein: CASSYRDRGSYEQYF. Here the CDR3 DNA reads TGCGCCAGCAGCTACCGGGACAGGGGCTCCTACGAGCAGTACTTC.

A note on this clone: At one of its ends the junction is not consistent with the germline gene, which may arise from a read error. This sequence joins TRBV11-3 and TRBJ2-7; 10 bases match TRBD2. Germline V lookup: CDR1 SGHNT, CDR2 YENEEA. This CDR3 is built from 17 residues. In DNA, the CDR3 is TGTGTCAGCAGCTTAGATAGCCTAGCGGGAGAATTAGGTGAGCAGTACTTC. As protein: CVSSLDSLAGELGEQYF.

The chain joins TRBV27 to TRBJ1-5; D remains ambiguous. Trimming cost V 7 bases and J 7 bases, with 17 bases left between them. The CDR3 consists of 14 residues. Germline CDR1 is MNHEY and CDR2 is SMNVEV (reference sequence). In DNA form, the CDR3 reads TGTGCCAGCACGACTAAAGGTGGGAGGCAGCCCCAGCATTTT. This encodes CASTTKGGRQPQHF.

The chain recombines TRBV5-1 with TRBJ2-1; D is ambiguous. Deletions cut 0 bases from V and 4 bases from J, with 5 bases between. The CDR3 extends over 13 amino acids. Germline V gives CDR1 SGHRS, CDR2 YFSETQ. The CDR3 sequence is CASSLATYNEQFF. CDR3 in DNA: TGCGCCAGCAGCTTGGCGACTTACAATGAGCAGTTCTTC. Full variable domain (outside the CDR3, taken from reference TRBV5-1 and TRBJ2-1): KAGVTQTPRYLIKTRGQQVTLSCSPISGHRSVSWYQQTPGQGLQFLFEYFSETQRNKGNFPGRFSGRQFSNSRSEMNVSTLELGDSALYLCASSLATYNEQFFGPGTRLTVL.

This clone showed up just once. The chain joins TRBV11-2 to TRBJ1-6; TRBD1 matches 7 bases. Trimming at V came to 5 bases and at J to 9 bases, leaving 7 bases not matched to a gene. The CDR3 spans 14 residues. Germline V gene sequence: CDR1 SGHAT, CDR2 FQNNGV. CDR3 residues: CASSPDRPGSPLHF. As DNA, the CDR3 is TGTGCCAGCAGCCCGGACAGGCCGGGTTCACCCCTCCACTTT.

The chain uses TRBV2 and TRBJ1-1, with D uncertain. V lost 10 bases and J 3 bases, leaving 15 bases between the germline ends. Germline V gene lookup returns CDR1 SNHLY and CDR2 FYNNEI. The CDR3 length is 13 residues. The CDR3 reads CATGGKFDTEAFF. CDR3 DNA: TGTGCCACCGGAGGGAAGTTCGACACTGAAGCTTTCTTT.

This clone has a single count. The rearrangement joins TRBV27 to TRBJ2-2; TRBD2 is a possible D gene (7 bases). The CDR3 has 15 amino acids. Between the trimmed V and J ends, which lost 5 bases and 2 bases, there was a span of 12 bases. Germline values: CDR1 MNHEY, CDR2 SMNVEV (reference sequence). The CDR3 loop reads CASSRGGHNTGELFF. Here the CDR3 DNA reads TGTGCCAGCAGTCGCGGGGGACACAACACCGGGGAGCTGTTTTTT.